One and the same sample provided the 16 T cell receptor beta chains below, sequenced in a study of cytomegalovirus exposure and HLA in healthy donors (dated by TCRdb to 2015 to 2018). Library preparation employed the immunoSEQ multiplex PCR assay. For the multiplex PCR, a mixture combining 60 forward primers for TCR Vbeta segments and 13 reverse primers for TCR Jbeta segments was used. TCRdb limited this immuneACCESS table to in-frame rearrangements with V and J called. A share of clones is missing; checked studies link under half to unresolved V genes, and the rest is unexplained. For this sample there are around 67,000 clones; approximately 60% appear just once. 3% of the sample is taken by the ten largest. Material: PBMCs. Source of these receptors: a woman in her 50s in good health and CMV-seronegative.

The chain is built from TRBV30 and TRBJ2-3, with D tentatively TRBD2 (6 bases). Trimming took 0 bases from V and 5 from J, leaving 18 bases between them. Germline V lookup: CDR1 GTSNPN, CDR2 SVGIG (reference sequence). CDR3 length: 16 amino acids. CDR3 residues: CAWSVLGGAVRDTQYF. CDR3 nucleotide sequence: TGTGCCTGGAGTGTACTGGGGGGAGCGGTGAGAGATACGCAGTATTTT.

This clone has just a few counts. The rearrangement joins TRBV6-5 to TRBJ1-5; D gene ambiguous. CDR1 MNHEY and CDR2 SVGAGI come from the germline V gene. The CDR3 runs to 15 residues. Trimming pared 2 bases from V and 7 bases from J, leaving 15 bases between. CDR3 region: CASSYNSGYGQPQHF. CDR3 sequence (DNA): TGTGCCAGCAGTTACAACTCGGGGTACGGACAGCCCCAGCATTTT.

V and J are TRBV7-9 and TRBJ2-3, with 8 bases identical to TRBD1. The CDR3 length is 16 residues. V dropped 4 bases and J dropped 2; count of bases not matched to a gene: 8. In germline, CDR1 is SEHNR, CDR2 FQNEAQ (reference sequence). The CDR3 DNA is TGTGCCAGCAGCTGGATGGGGACAGGCTACACAGATACGCAGTATTTT. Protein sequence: CASSWMGTGYTDTQYF. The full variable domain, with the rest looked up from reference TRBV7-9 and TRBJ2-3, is DTGVSQNPRHKITKRGQNVTFRCDPISEHNRLYWYRQTLGQGPEFLTYFQNEAQLEKSRLLSDRFSAERPKGSFSTLEIQRTEQGDSAMYLCASSWMGTGYTDTQYFGPGTRLTVL.

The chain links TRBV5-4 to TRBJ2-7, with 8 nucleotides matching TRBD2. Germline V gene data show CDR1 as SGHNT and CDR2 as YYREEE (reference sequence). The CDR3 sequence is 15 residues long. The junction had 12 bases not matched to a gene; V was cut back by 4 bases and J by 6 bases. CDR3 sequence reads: CASSLGRAGLGEQYF. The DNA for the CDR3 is TGTGCCAGCAGCCTCGGGAGGGCCGGATTAGGCGAGCAGTACTTC. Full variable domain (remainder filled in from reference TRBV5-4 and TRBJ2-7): ETGVTQSPTHLIKTRGQQVTLRCSSQSGHNTVSWYQQALGQGPQFIFQYYREEENGRGNFPPRFSGLQFPNYSSELNVNALELDDSALYLCASSLGRAGLGEQYFGPGTRLTVT.

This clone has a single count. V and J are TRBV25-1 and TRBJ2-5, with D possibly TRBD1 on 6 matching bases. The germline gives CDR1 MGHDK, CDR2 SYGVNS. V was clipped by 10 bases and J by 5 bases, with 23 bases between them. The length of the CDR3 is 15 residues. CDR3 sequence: CATRGDTAHWETQYF. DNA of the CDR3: TGTGCCACCCGAGGGGACACAGCACATTGGGAGACCCAGTACTTC. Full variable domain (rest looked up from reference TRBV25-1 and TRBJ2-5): EADIYQTPRYLVIGTGKKITLECSQTMGHDKMYWYQQDPGMELHLIHYSYGVNSTEKGDLSSESTVSRIRTEHFPLTLESARPSHTSQYLCATRGDTAHWETQYFGPGTRLLVL.

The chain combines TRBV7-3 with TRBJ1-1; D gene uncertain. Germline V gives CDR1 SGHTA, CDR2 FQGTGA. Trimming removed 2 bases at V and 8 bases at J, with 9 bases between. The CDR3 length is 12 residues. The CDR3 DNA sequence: TGTGCCAGCAGCTTATTCGGTTCCGAAGCTTTCTTT. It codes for CASSLFGSEAFF.

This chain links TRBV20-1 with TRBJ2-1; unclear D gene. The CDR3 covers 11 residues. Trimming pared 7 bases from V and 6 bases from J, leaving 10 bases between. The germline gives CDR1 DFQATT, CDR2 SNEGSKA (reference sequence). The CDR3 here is CSVTSRNEQFF. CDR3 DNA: TGCAGTGTGACTTCCCGCAATGAGCAGTTCTTC.

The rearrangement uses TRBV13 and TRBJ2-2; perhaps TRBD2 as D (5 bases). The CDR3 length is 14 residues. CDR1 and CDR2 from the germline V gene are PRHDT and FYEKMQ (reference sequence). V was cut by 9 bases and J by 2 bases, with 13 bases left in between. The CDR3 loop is CARGRIQNTGELFF. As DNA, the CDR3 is TGTGCCAGGGGGAGAATTCAAAACACCGGGGAGCTGTTTTTT.

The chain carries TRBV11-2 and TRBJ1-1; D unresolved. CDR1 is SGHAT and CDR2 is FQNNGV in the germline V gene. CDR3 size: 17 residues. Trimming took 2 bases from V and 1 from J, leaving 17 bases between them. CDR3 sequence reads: CASSLLYSTRGNTEAFF. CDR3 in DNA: TGTGCCAGCAGCTTATTGTACTCCACTCGAGGGAACACTGAAGCTTTCTTT.

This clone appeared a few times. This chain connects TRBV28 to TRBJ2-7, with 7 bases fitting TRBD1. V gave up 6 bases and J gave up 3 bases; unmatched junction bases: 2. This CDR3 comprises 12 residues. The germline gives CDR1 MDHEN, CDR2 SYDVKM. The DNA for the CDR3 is TGTGCCAGCAGGCGACAGGGCTACGAGCAGTACTTC. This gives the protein CASRRQGYEQYF.

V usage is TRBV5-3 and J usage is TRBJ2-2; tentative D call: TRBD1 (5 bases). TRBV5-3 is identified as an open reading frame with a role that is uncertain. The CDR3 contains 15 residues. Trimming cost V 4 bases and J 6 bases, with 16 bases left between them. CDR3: CARSQLVDTSGELFF. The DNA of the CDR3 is TGTGCCAGAAGCCAATTGGTGGACACCTCCGGGGAGCTGTTTTTT.

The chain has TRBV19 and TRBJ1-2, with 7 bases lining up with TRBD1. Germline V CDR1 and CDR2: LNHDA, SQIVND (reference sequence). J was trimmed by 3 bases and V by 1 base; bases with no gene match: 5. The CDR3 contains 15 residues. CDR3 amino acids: CASSIGRTGDYGYTF. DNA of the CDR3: TGTGCCAGTAGTATAGGCCGTACAGGGGACTATGGCTACACCTTC.

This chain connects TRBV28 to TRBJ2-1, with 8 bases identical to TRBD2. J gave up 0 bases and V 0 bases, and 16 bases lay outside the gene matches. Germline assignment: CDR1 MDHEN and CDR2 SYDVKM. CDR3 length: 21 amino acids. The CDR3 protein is CASSLWAYSGSSLSSYNEQFF. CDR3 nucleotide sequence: TGTGCCAGCAGTTTATGGGCCTACAGCGGGAGCTCCCTCAGCTCCTACAATGAGCAGTTCTTC.

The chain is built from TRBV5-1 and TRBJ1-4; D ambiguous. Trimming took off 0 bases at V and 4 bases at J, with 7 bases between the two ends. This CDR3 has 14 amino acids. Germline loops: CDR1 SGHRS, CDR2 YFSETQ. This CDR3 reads CASSLGGSNEKLFF. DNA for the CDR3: TGCGCCAGCAGCTTGGGTGGCAGTAATGAAAAACTGTTTTTT.

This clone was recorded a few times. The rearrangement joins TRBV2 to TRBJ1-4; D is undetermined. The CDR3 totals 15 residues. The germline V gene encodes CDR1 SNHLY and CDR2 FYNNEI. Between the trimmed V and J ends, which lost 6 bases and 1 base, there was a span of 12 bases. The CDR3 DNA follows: TGTGCCAGCAGCGCCGAACAGAGAACTAATGAAAAACTGTTTTTT. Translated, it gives CASSAEQRTNEKLFF.

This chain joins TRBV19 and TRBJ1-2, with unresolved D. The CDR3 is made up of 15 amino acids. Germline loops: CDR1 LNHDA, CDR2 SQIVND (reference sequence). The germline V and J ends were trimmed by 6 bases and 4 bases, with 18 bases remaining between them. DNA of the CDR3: TGTGCCAGTAGGAGATCGGGGTCGTCGGGCTATGGCTACACCTTC. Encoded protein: CASRRSGSSGYGYTF. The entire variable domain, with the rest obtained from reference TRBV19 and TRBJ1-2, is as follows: DGGITQSPKYLFRKEGQNVTLSCEQNLNHDAMYWYRQDPGQGLRLIYYSQIVNDFQKGDIAEGYSVSREKKESFPLTVTSAQKNPTAFYLCASRRSGSSGYGYTFGSGTRLTVV.